This TCR beta chain was captured in a study of T-cell reconstitution after alpha-beta-depleted transplantation in children. Whole-study results and caveats: The origin of alpha-beta T cells about two months after transplant was reportedly several hundred expanded graft clones. The main origin of T-cell counts and diversity one year after transplant was newly produced T cells. Certain patients had high TCRbeta diversity at day 60, and it came from recipient T cells and thymic progenitors that survived.

This CDR3 comprises 13 residues. Germline CDR1 and CDR2: SGHTA and FQGNSA. Trimming removed 2 bases at V and 7 bases at J, with 9 bases between. Concerning this clonotype: Its antigen is undetermined.

TCRbeta library preparation incorporated unique molecular identifiers. TCRdb re-derived calls from the PCR reads in MiXCR, one entry per CDR3 protein. The data show approximately 250,000 distinct CDR3 sequences, 20% to 30% seen once. The material sequenced was PBMCs, taken before TCRalphabeta/CD19-depleted stem cell transplant. This sequence originates from a girl aged 2-10 years with Fanconi anemia, due to receive a stem cell transplant. The rearrangement uses TRBV7-2 and TRBJ2-1; D uncertain. CDR3 bases: TGTGCCAGCAGCTTAAGTCTGCTGAATGAGCAGTTCTTC. Protein product: CASSLSLLNEQFF.